This T cell receptor (beta chain) was recovered during a study of OX40 agonist ivuxolimab in advanced cancers. The wider study: Under the entry rules, prior anti-PD-1, anti-PD-L1 or anti-CTLA-4 therapy was allowed, and about 40% had some. There were three patients with partial responses, one having hepatocellular carcinoma and two cutaneous melanoma.

TCRdb's table, derived via immunoSEQ multiplex PCR, lists solely in-frame clones and lacks some. The data contain some 83,000 clones, 93% of them singletons. V lost 4 bases and J lost 4, with 7 bases in between. The CDR3 extends over 12 amino acids. The germline V gene has CDR1 SNHLY and CDR2 FYNNEI. Patients were ineligible given autoimmune disease history or systemic immunosuppression. Blood sampling was done at baseline, cycle 4 day 1, and cycle 7 day 1. The sequence was collected from an adult with an advanced solid tumor such as melanoma, head and neck, liver or kidney cancer. The rearrangement joins TRBV2 to TRBJ1-2; D is perhaps TRBD1 (5 bases). The sample consisted of CD4+ or CD8+ T cells sorted from blood, taken in a trial of the OX40 agonist ivuxolimab. CDR3 residues: CASSVGVYGYTF. For the CDR3, the DNA is TGTGCCAGCAGTGTAGGGGTCTATGGCTACACCTTC.